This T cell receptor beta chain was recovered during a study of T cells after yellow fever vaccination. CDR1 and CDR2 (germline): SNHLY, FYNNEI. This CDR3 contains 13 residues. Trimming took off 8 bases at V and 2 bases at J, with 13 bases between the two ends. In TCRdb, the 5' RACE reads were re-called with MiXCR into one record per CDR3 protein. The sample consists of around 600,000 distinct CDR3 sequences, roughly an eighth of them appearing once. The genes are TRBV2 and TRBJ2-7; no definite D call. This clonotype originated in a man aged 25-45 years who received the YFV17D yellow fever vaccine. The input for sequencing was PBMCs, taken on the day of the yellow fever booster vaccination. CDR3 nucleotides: TGTGCCAGCGGAAAGGACGGTACCTACGAGCAGTACTTC. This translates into CASGKDGTYEQYF.